This T cell receptor beta chain is from a study of blood T cell repertoires in COVID-19. As for the study in general: The cDNA or gDNA used as material had been derived from T cells, B-cell-depleted T cells, or PBMCs.

Per the original methods: Amplification with reference gene primers provided the estimates of nucleated cell counts. The data were produced by immunoSEQ multiplex PCR, yet TCRdb's version contains in-frame clones alone and is incomplete. V, J and clone size reflect that table, while D and trimming were determined from the DNA. The sample has hundreds of thousands of clones, approximately 88% seen once. Germline values: CDR1 MNHEY, CDR2 SMNVEV (reference sequence). Losses at the gene ends were 4 bases for V and 4 bases for J; bases not matched to a gene: 10. This CDR3 region has 16 residues. One Seattle source followed patients from active infection through their disease course.

The chain has TRBV27 and TRBJ1-2; 9 nucleotides match TRBD1. This TCR was recovered from a woman in her 30s with COVID-19, enrolled during active disease. The specimen was peripheral blood. As DNA, the CDR3 is TGTGCCAGCAGTTCGAAAACAGGGGGCGTGCTCTATGGCTACACCTTC. Translation: CASSSKTGGVLYGYTF.